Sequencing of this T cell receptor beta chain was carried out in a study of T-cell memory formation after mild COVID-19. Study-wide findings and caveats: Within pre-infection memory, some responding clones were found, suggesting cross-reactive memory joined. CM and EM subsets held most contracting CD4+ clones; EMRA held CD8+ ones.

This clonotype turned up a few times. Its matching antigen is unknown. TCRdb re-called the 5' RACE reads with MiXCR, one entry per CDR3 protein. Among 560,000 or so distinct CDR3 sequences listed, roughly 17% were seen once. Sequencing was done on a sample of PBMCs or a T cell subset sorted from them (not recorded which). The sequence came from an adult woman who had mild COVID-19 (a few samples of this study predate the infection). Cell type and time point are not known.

The CDR3 loop is CSAGLAGGETQYF. CDR3 bases: TGCAGTGCAGGACTAGCGGGCGGGGAGACCCAGTACTTC. V gene TRBV20-1 combines with J gene TRBJ2-5; TRBD2 matches 11 bases. Germline loops: CDR1 DFQATT, CDR2 SNEGSKA (reference sequence). V lost 6 bases, J lost 5 bases, and 5 bases stayed unmatched. The CDR3 has 13 residues.